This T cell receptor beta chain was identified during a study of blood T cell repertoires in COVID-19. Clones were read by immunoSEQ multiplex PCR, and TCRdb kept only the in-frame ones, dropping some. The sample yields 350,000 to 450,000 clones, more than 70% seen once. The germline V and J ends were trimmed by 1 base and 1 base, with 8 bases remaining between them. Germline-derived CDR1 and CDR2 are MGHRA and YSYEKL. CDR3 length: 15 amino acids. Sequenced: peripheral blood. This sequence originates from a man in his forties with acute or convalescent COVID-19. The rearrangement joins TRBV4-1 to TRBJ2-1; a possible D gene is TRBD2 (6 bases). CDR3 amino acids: CASSQGGLSYNEQFF. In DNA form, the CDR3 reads TGCGCCAGCAGCCAAGGGGGACTTTCCTACAATGAGCAGTTCTTC.